This TCR beta chain is drawn from a study of blood T cell repertoires in COVID-19. As for the study in general: The United States, Italy and Spain supplied acute and convalescent COVID-19 samples. In each case, the material was cDNA or gDNA derived from T cells, B-cell-depleted T cells, or PBMCs.

Germline CDR1 is MGHDK and CDR2 is SYGVNS. This CDR3 has 12 residues. Trimming removed 4 bases at V and 3 bases at J, with 7 bases between. Original data processing: Scientists estimated how many nucleated cells there were by amplifying reference gene primers. Here immunoSEQ multiplex PCR was the method, and the copy in TCRdb shows in-frame clones only, minus some. The V and J calls and clone size come from that table; D and trimming were worked out from the DNA. The table records tens of thousands of clones, around three quarters of them present only once. The sample taken for sequencing was peripheral blood. J is TRBJ2-7 and V is TRBV25-1; D is unclear. The TCR comes from a woman of 80 years or more with acute or convalescent COVID-19. The CDR3 reads CASSARNYEQYF. The DNA of the CDR3 is TGTGCCAGCAGTGCCAGAAACTACGAGCAGTACTTC.